The next 14 T cell receptor beta chains were all read from a single sample in a study of regulatory T cells in long-lasting Graves disease (dated by TCRdb to the early 2020s). Library preparation was by multiplex PCR. Sequencing was carried out with an Illumina HiSeq 4000. iRepertoire HTBI primers and Arm-PCR amplification of CDR3 regions were used to construct TCR beta libraries. TCRdb redid the processing of the public reads, applying fastp at Q25 and MiXCR, and retained in-frame beta chains. For every CDR3 protein sequence, its rows merge into one entry that carries the most common genes and DNA. This sample holds 500,000 to 700,000 distinct CDR3 sequences; approximately 15% were observed only once. Approximately 18% of the sample comes from the top ten. According to the study, the label for this sample's time point signals: newly diagnosed GD, antithyroid drugs for less than 3 months. For both TCR sequencing and RNA sequencing, RNA was extracted from PBMCs using TRIzol.

The same specimen was also included in a second study, on T cells in Graves' hyperthyroidism and ophthalmopathy.

This specimen was peripheral blood mononuclear cells (PBMCs), taken at new diagnosis, from a patient treated with antithyroid drugs. All receptors come from a woman aged 30 to 39 with Graves disease. Donor details come from another sample of the same person, matched by shared clones.

This clonotype was seen a few times. V is TRBV6-2 or TRBV6-3 and J is TRBJ2-7; D gene ambiguous. This CDR3 contains 14 residues. Trimming removed 0 bases at V and 5 bases at J, with 11 bases between. CDR1 is MNHEY, CDR2 SVGEGT, per germline. The CDR3 spells CASSYSPQIHEQYF. In nucleotides, the CDR3 is TGTGCCAGCAGTTACTCCCCCCAGATCCACGAGCAGTACTTC.

This clonotype has just a few counts. The chain employs TRBV19 and TRBJ1-5, with D tentatively TRBD1 (6 bases). CDR3 size: 15 residues. V dropped 5 bases and J dropped 3 bases, with 14 bases sitting between them. The germline V gene encodes CDR1 LNHDA and CDR2 SQIVND (reference sequence). Here the CDR3 DNA reads TGTGCCAGTAGTTTGGACAGAATGTACAATCAGCCCCAGCATTTT. This sequence encodes CASSLDRMYNQPQHF.

This clonotype was counted ten times or more. This CDR3 is CASSVKAFF. DNA for the CDR3: TGTGCCAGCTCTGTCAAAGCTTTCTTT. This chain joins TRBV2 and TRBJ1-1; D ambiguous. Trimming cost V 8 bases and J 9 bases, with 7 bases left between them. The CDR3 has 9 residues. Germline loops: CDR1 SNHLY, CDR2 FYNNEI.

V gene TRBV5-1 combines with J gene TRBJ2-2; no definite D call. The V end was cut by 0 bases, the J end by 0 bases, with 6 bases between. Per the germline V gene, CDR1 is SGHRS and CDR2 is YFSETQ. The CDR3 is made up of 15 amino acids. CDR3 residues: CASSLAVSNTGELFF. CDR3 DNA sequence: TGCGCCAGCAGCTTGGCCGTCTCGAACACCGGGGAGCTGTTTTTT.

This clonotype was detected only a few times. The V call is TRBV18, the J call TRBJ2-5; D is possibly TRBD2 (6 bases). The CDR3 is made up of 14 amino acids. Germline CDR1 reads KGHSH; CDR2 reads LQKENI. The germline V and J ends were trimmed by 5 bases and 5 bases, with 15 bases remaining between them. Here the CDR3 reads CASSATGLEETQYF. The CDR3 DNA sequence: TGTGCCAGCTCAGCTACGGGACTCGAGGAGACCCAGTACTTC.

This clonotype was counted at least ten times. The V gene is TRBV28, the J gene TRBJ2-4; 7 bases map to TRBD2. This CDR3 contains 13 residues. Unmatched junction bases numbered 1, after V lost 7 bases and J lost 1 base. CDR1 is MDHEN and CDR2 is SYDVKM in the germline V gene. CDR3 coding DNA: TGTGCCAGCAATAGCGGGGCCAAAAACATTCAGTACTTC. This codes for CASNSGAKNIQYF.

The gene calls are TRBV30 and TRBJ1-1, with D unresolved. Looked up from germline, CDR1 is GTSNPN and CDR2 is SVGIG (reference sequence). V dropped 8 bases and J dropped 11 bases, with 24 bases sitting between them. This CDR3 has 13 amino acids. The chain's CDR3 is CAGDGPPGPLAFF. The DNA of the CDR3 is TGTGCCGGAGACGGGCCGCCCGGTCCTTTGGCTTTCTTT. Full variable domain (rest looked up from reference TRBV30 and TRBJ1-1): SQTIHQWPATLVQPVGSPLSLECTVEGTSNPNLYWYRQAAGRGLQLLFYSVGIGQISSEVPQNLSASRPQDRQFILSSKKLLLSDSGFYLCAGDGPPGPLAFFGQGTRLTVV.

This chain joins TRBV14 and TRBJ1-6; TRBD1 is a possible D gene (5 bases). With 4 bases removed from V and 5 bases from J, the gap between germline ends came to 12 bases. This CDR3 has 15 residues. CDR1 SGHDN and CDR2 FVKESK come from the germline V gene. CDR3 nucleotides: TGTGCCAGCAGCCCTTTGGCGGGGCATAATTCACCCCTCCACTTT. Amino acids: CASSPLAGHNSPLHF.

The J gene is TRBJ2-3, the V gene TRBV27; 10 bases map to TRBD1. J was trimmed by 6 bases and V by 6 bases; bases with no gene match: 9. Germline CDR1 reads MNHEY; CDR2 reads SMNVEV (reference sequence). CDR3 length: 15 amino acids. The CDR3 coding sequence is TGTGCCAGCAGGTCGGACAGGGGGAGTACGGATACGCAGTATTTT. Translation gives CASRSDRGSTDTQYF.

This chain links TRBV19 with TRBJ2-7, with a weak D call TRBD2 (6 bases). Looked up from germline, CDR1 is LNHDA and CDR2 is SQIVND (reference sequence). V shed 5 bases and J shed 3 bases, with 20 bases lying between them. CDR3 size: 16 residues. CDR3: CASSLRLERHVYEQYF. CDR3 DNA sequence: TGTGCCAGTAGTCTTCGACTAGAGCGGCACGTCTACGAGCAGTACTTC.

This clonotype was counted at least ten times. The chain uses TRBV7-3 and TRBJ1-1; D is uncertain. The CDR3 is made up of 14 amino acids. Between the trimmed V and J ends, which lost 5 bases and 5 bases, there was a span of 15 bases. Germline values: CDR1 SGHTA, CDR2 FQGTGA. The CDR3 loop is CASSPDGLRTEAFF. In DNA, the CDR3 is TGTGCCAGCAGCCCGGATGGACTGAGGACTGAAGCTTTCTTT.

The chain couples TRBV12-3 or TRBV12-4 to TRBJ2-1; possible D gene TRBD2, 6 bases. Trimming removed 3 bases at V and 7 bases at J, with 16 bases between. CDR3 size: 15 residues. The DNA for the CDR3 is TGTGCCAGCAGTTTTTTGGCGGGAATGGGGAATGAGCAGTTCTTC. It specifies CASSFLAGMGNEQFF.

This clonotype occurred a few times. The chain joins TRBV27 to TRBJ2-5; weak D call: TRBD2 (6 bases). The CDR3 is made up of 14 amino acids. The germline V and J ends were trimmed by 0 bases and 5 bases, with 10 bases remaining between them. Per the germline V gene, CDR1 is MNHEY and CDR2 is SMNVEV (reference sequence). For the CDR3, the DNA is TGTGCCAGCAGTTTATCGACTAGTGGGGAGACCCAGTACTTC. It specifies CASSLSTSGETQYF.

The chain is built from TRBV4-2 and TRBJ2-3, with 8 bases that match TRBD1. The CDR3 is made up of 16 amino acids. With 1 base clipped from V and 0 bases from J, the junction kept 3 bases outside the gene matches. Germline lookup yields CDR1 LGHNA and CDR2 YNFKEQ. As DNA, the CDR3 is TGTGCCAGCAGCCAAGCCGGACAGGGAAGCACAGATACGCAGTATTTT. Translated, it gives CASSQAGQGSTDTQYF.